The clone carrying this TCR beta chain was detected only once. Antigen: not known. The repertoire was sequenced with immunoSEQ multiplex PCR; TCRdb's copy has only in-frame clones and lacks some. This sample carries some 41,000 clones, around nine tenths of them seen once, and the ten largest clones take approximately 6.9%. The CDR3 has 13 residues. Trimming stripped 1 base from V and 10 bases from J, with 11 bases between. Germline V gives CDR1 SGHTA, CDR2 FQGNSA. These data come from a study of graft-versus-host responses after intestinal transplantation. Whole-study context: Recipients got multivisceral, liver-intestinal, or isolated intestinal transplants. Study-wide findings and caveats: The authors found GvH clones in recipient marrow, some appearing first in ileum or blood. Levels of circulating GvH clones at their peak were associated with early post-transplant HvG declines.

This specimen consisted of PBMCs, obtained roughly 270 days after transplant. The clonotype originates from a human patient who received an intestinal transplant, so some T cells may come from the graft donor. The chain uses TRBV7-2 and TRBJ2-1; D call uncertain. The CDR3 region is CASSLGPDGEQFF. Written as DNA, the CDR3 is TGTGCCAGCAGCTTAGGGCCGGATGGGGAGCAGTTCTTC.